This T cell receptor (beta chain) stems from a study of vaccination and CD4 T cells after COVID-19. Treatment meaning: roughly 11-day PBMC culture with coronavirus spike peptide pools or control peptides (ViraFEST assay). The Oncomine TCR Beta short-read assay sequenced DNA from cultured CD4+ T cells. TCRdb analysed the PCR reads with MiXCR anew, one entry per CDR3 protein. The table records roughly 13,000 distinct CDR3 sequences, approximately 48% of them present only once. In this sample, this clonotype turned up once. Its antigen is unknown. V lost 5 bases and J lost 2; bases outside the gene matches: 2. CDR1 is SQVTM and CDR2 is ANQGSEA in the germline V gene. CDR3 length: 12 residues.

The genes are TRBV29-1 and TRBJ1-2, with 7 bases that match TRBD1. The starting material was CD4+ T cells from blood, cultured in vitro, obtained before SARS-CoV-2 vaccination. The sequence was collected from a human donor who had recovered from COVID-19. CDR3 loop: CSVWTGNYGYTF. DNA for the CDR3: TGCAGCGTTTGGACAGGAAACTATGGCTACACCTTC.